These T cell receptor beta chains were read from a single sample in a study of cytomegalovirus exposure and HLA in healthy donors. TCRdb's table, derived via immunoSEQ multiplex PCR, lists solely in-frame clones and lacks some. The table lists under 100,000 clones. The sequenced sample consisted of PBMCs. Receptors were obtained from a man in his thirties or forties in good health and CMV-seronegative. Both conserved end residues are part of each CDR3. The D gene is left open where the match is weak.

j_call	v_call	d_call	cdr3_nt	cdr3_aa
TRBJ1-2	TRBV27	TRBD1	TGTGCCAGCAGTGGACAGGGCTCCAACTATGGCTACACCTTC	CASSGQGSNYGYTF
TRBJ2-2	TRBV27	-	TGTGCCAGCAGTTTATACGGGGTGGGCGGGGAGCTGTTTTTT	CASSLYGVGGELFF
TRBJ1-4	TRBV9	TRBD1	TGTGCCAGCAGCGTAGCAGGGGGCGGTGAAAAACTGTTTTTT	CASSVAGGGEKLFF
TRBJ1-2	TRBV7-9	TRBD1	TGTGCCAGCAGCTCACAGGGACAGGGGGCGCGAGGCTACACCTTC	CASSSQGQGARGYTF
TRBJ1-2	TRBV5-1	-	TGCGCCAGCAGCTTGCCCCTCCAGGGATATGGCTACACCTTC	CASSLPLQGYGYTF
TRBJ1-1	TRBV5-1	-	TGCGCCAGCAGCTTAGAACACCCGGGGATTACTGAAGCTTTCTTT	CASSLEHPGITEAFF
TRBJ2-4	TRBV2	-	TGTGCCAGCAGTGAATTCGGGAGTACAGGATTAGCCAAAAACATTCAGTACTTC	CASSEFGSTGLAKNIQYF
TRBJ2-7	TRBV25-1	-	TGTGCCAGCAGCCCTGGAGGGGACCGCTACGAGCAGTACTTC	CASSPGGDRYEQYF
TRBJ1-1	TRBV5-6	-	TGTGCCAGCAGCTTGAGGCTGGGCAACTTGAACACTGAAGCTTTCTTT	CASSLRLGNLNTEAFF
TRBJ2-5	TRBV9	TRBD1	TGTGCCAGCAGCCGGGGGACAGGGAATTTCCAAGAGACCCAGTACTTC	CASSRGTGNFQETQYF
TRBJ1-2	TRBV11-1	-	TGTGCCAGCAGCTTAGATCCCTCGACAGGACTCGGCTACACCTTC	CASSLDPSTGLGYTF
TRBJ2-5	TRBV19	TRBD2	TGTGCCAGCCTAGGGACTAGTCGTGAGCAGTACTTC	CASLGTSREQYF
TRBJ1-5	TRBV7-7	TRBD1	TGTGCTAGCAGCCCGGGACAGAATCAGCCCCAGCATTTT	CASSPGQNQPQHF
TRBJ1-6	TRBV19	-	TGTGCCAGTAGTTGGTTCCAGGATTCACCCCTCCACTTT	CASSWFQDSPLHF
TRBJ1-1	TRBV2	TRBD1	TGTGCCAGCAGGCGGGACAGGGACACTGAAGCTTTCTTT	CASRRDRDTEAFF
TRBJ2-1	TRBV5-1	-	TGCGCCAGCAGCTTGCAGGACTACCCCAACAATGAGCAGTTCTTC	CASSLQDYPNNEQFF
TRBJ2-3	TRBV6-6	TRBD1	TGTGCCAGCAAAAGTAGGGGACAGGAAACAGATACGCAGTATTTT	CASKSRGQETDTQYF
TRBJ1-2	TRBV2	TRBD1	TGTGCCAGGTCGGACAGGGTCTATGGCTACACCTTC	CARSDRVYGYTF
TRBJ1-1	TRBV29-1	-	TGCAGTCCGGGGGAGCCCACTGAAGCTTTCTTT	CSPGEPTEAFF
TRBJ2-7	TRBV19	TRBD2	TGTGCCAGTACTCCTGGACGGGCGGGAGGTCATAGGAGCTCCTACGAGCAGTACTTC	CASTPGRAGGHRSSYEQYF
TRBJ2-7	TRBV7-3	-	TGTGCCAGCAGCTACGACACCTCCTACGAGCAGTACTTC	CASSYDTSYEQYF
TRBJ1-1	TRBV28	TRBD1	TGTGCCAGCAGTCTACGATGGACAGGGAACACTGAAGCTTTCTTT	CASSLRWTGNTEAFF
TRBJ1-1	TRBV18	-	TGTGCCAGCTCACCGGCAGAACGCGAAGCTTTCTTT	CASSPAEREAFF